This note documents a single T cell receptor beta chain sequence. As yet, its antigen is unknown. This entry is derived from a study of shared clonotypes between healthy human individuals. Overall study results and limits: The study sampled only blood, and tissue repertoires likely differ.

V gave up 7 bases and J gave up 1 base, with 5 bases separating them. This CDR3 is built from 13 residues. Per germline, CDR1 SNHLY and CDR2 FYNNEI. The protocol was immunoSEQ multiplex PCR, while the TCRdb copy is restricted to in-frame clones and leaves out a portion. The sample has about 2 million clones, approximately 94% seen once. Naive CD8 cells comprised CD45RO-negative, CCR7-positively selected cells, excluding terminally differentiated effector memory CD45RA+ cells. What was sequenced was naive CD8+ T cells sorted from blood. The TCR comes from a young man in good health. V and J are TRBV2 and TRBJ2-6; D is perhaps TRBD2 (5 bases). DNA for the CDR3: TGTGCCAGCACGGGGTCTGGGGCCAACGTCCTGACTTTC. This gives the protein CASTGSGANVLTF.